This TCR beta chain was sequenced for a study of OX40 agonist ivuxolimab in advanced cancers. Study context: Participants averaged approximately 60 years of age (range roughly 20 to 90) and were roughly 83% male.

Sequencing was performed with immunoSEQ multiplex PCR; in TCRdb, only in-frame clones are kept and a portion is missing. Among roughly 80,000 clones listed, 80% to 90% were seen once. This clonotype originated in an adult with an advanced solid tumor such as melanoma, head and neck, liver or kidney cancer. The sequencing here drew on CD4+ or CD8+ T cells sorted from blood, taken in a trial of the OX40 agonist ivuxolimab.

CDR3 region: CAWSVPAGAGGYEQYF. The CDR3 DNA is TGTGCCTGGAGTGTACCGGCGGGAGCCGGGGGTTACGAGCAGTACTTC. The V and J genes are TRBV30 and TRBJ2-7; 7 nucleotides agree with TRBD2. Germline values: CDR1 GTSNPN, CDR2 SVGIG (reference sequence). CDR3 length: 16 residues. The V and J ends lost 0 bases and 4 bases, in that order; junction bases with no gene match: 12.